This T cell receptor (beta chain) was identified during a study of chemoradiotherapy in HPV16-positive cancers. Looking at the study overall: A couple of HPV16-positive patients' cells yielded candidate HPV-specific clones and common motifs.

Sequencing used immunoSEQ multiplex PCR; TCRdb keeps in-frame clones, though not all of them. Among fewer than 70,000 clones listed, 90% were seen once. V lost 2 bases and J lost 7, with 13 bases in between. The germline V gene has CDR1 SGHDT and CDR2 YYEEEE. The CDR3 consists of 14 residues. This clone came up a few times. This chain joins TRBV5-6 and TRBJ1-5; D not certain. The source was blood, collected from a patient who underwent chemoradiotherapy. The clonotype was recovered from a human donor with HPV-associated anogenital cancer. Written as DNA, the CDR3 is TGTGCCAGCAGCTTAACACCGGGGTCCCAGCCCCAGCATTTT. Translation gives CASSLTPGSQPQHF.